This TCR beta chain originates from a study of T cells after yellow fever vaccination. Points on this clonotype: Its target is not known.

MiXCR was run by TCRdb on the 5' RACE reads, yielding one entry per CDR3 protein. The sample includes some 120,000 distinct CDR3 sequences, about 16% of them seen just once. Study results and caveats: Primary-vaccination clones mostly resurfaced post-booster (around 95% CD4, more than 80% CD8). One caveat is that FACS-sorted repertoires could contain abundant clonotypes contaminating from the bulk population.

This specimen was CD8+ T cells sorted from PBMCs, taken 5 days after the yellow fever booster vaccination. The sequence was collected from a man between 18 and 35 years old who received the YFV17D yellow fever vaccine.

CDR3 DNA: TGTGCCAGCAGCTTAAGACAGGGATGGAACACTGAAGCTTTCTTT. Translation gives CASSLRQGWNTEAFF. The gene calls are TRBV7-2 and TRBJ1-1, with 7 bases fitting TRBD1. The V gene's germline CDR1 is SGHTA and CDR2 FQGNSA. The V and J ends lost 2 bases and 1 base, in that order; junction bases with no gene match: 4. The CDR3 extends over 15 amino acids.